This entry features one T cell receptor (beta chain) sequence. What it binds is not known. The sample is drawn from a study of CD8 T cells in Susac syndrome. Study-wide points: It was acknowledged in the study that its TCR sequencing and HLA analysis involved a relatively small number of individuals.

The RNA input was roughly 0.45 to 1 ug, and it was reverse transcribed with random hexamers. Across 54 Vbeta and 13 Jbeta, TCR beta CDR3 was amplified with immunoSEQ multiplex PCR. TCRdb reanalysed the immunoSEQ multiplex PCR reads using MiXCR and keeps one entry per CDR3 protein. The sample yields roughly 120,000 distinct CDR3 sequences, less than 95% seen once. Stable or active relapsing-remitting multiple sclerosis, untreated and meeting revised McDonald criteria, defined the controls. While CD8+ and CD4+ T cells were isolated negatively, TEMRA cells were enriched by FACS. Trimming took off 1 base at V and 4 bases at J, with 13 bases between the two ends. The CDR3 has 15 residues. The germline V gene has CDR1 PRHDT and CDR2 FYEKMQ (reference sequence).

The chain has TRBV13 and TRBJ1-1, with D unclear. This TCR was recovered from a human donor with multiple sclerosis. Input material: CD4+ T cells from PBMCs. The CDR3: CASSLARGGGTEAFF. CDR3 DNA sequence: TGTGCCAGCAGCTTAGCCCGGGGAGGAGGCACTGAAGCTTTCTTT.